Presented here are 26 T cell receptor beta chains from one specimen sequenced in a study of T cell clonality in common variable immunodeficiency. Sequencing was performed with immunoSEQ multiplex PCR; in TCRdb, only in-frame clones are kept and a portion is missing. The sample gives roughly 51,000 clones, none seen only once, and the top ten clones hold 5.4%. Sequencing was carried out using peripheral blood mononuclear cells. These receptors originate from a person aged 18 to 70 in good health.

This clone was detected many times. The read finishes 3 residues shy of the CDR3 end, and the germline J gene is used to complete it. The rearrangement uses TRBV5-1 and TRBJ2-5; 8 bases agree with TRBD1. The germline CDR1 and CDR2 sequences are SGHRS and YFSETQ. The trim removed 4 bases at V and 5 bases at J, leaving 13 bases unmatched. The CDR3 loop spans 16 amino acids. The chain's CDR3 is CASSKKASGQGETQYF. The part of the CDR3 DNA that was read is TGCGCCAGCAGCAAAAAAGCTTCTGGACAGGGCGAGACC. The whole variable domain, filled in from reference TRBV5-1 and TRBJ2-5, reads KAGVTQTPRYLIKTRGQQVTLSCSPISGHRSVSWYQQTPGQGLQFLFEYFSETQRNKGNFPGRFSGRQFSNSRSEMNVSTLELGDSALYLCASSKKASGQGETQYFGPGTRLLVL.

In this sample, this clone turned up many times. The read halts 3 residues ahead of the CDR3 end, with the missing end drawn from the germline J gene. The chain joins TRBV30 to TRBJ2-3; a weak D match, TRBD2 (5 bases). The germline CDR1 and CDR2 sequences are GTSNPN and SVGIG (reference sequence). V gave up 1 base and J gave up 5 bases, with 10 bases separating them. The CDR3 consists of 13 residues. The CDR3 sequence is CAWSARTLDTQYF. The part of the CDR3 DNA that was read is TGTGCCTGGAGTGCCCGGACTTTAGATACG. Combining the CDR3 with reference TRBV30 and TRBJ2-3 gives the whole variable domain SQTIHQWPATLVQPVGSPLSLECTVEGTSNPNLYWYRQAAGRGLQLLFYSVGIGQISSEVPQNLSASRPQDRQFILSSKKLLLSDSGFYLCAWSARTLDTQYFGPGTRLTVL.

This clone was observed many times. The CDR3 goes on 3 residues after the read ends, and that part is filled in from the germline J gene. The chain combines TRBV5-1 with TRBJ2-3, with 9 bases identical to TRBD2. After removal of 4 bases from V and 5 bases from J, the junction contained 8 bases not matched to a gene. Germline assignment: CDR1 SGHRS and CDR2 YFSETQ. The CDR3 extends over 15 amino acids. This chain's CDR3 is CASSTLAGARDTQYF. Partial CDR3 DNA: TGCGCCAGCAGCACCTTAGCGGGAGCTAGAGATACG.

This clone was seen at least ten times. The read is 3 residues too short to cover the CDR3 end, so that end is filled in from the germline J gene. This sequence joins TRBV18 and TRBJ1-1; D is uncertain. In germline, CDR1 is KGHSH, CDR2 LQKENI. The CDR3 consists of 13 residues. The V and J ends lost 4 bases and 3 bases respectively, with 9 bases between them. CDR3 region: CASSLESYTEAFF. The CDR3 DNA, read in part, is TGTGCCAGCTCACTAGAGTCTTACACTGAA.

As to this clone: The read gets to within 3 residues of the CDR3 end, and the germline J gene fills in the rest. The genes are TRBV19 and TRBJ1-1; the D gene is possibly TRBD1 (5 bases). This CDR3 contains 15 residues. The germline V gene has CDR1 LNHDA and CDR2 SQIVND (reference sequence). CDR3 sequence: CASSLTSGAYNEAFF. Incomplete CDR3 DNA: TGTGCCAGTAGCCTAACTAGCGGGGCCTACAATGAG.

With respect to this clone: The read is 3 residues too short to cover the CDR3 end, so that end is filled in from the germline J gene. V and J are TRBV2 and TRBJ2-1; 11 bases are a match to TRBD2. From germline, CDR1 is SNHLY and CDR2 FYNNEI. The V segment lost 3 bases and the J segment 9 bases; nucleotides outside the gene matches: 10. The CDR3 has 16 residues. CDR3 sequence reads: CASSDGTSGLYGEQFF. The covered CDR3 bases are TGTGCCAGCAGTGATGGGACTAGCGGCCTTTATGGTGAG.

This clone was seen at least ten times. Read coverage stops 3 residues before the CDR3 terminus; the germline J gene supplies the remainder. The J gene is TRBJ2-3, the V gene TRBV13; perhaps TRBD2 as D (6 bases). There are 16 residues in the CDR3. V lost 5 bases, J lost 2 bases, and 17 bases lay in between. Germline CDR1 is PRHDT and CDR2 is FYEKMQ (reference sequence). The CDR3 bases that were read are TGTGCCAGCAGCCTCTCCCGGGACTCATTCACAGATACG. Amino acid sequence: CASSLSRDSFTDT. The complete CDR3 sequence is CASSLSRDSFTDTQYF.

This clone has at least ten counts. CDR3 bases read: TGTGCCAGCAGCTCTCGACAGTCTAATGAAAAA. Protein: CASSSRQSNEK. The CDR3 reads in full as CASSSRQSNEKLFF. This chain connects TRBV5-4 to TRBJ1-4; D is perhaps TRBD1 (5 bases). The read terminates 3 residues ahead of where the CDR3 ends, so the germline J gene completes it. Per the germline V gene, CDR1 is SGHNT and CDR2 is YYREEE (reference sequence). V lost 3 bases and J 3 bases, leaving 9 bases between the germline ends. The CDR3 sequence is 14 residues long.

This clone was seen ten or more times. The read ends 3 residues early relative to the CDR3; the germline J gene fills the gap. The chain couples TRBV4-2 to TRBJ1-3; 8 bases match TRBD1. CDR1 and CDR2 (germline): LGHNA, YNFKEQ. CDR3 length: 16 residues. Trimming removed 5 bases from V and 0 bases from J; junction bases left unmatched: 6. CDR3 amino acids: CASSGAGGRSGNTIYF. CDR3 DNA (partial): TGTGCCAGCAGCGGGGCAGGGGGCCGCTCTGGAAACACC.

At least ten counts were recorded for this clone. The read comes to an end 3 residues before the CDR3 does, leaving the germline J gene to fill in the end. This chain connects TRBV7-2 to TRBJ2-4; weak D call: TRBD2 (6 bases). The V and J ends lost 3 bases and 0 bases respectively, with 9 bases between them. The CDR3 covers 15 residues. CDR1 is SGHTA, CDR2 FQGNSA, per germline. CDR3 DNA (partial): TGTGCCAGCAGCTTCGCGGGATTAGCCAAAAACATT. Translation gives CASSFAGLAKNI. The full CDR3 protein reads CASSFAGLAKNIQYF.

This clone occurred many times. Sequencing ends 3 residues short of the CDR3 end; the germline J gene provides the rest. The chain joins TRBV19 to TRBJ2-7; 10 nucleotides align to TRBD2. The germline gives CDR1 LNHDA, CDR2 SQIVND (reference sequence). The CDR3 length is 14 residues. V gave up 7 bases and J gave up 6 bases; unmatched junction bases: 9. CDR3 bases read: TGTGCCAGTAAAGGAGCGGGAGGGCCTTCCGAG. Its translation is CASKGAGGPSE. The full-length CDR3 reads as CASKGAGGPSEQYF.

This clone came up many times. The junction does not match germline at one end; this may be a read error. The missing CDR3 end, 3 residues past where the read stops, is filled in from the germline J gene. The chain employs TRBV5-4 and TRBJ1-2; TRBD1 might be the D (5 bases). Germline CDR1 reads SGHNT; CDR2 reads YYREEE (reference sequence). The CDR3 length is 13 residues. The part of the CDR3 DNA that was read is TGTGCTAGCAGCTCGAGGGGCAACTATGGC. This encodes CASSSRGNYG. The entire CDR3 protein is CASSSRGNYGYTF.

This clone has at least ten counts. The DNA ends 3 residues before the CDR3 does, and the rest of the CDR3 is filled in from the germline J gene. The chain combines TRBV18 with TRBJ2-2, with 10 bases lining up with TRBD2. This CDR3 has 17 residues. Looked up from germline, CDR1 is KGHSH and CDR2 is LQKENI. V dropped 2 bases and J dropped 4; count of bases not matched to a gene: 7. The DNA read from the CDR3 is TGTGCCAGCTCACCAAGCCCTAGCGGGAGAGGCACCGGGGAG. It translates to CASSPSPSGRGTGE. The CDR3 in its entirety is CASSPSPSGRGTGELFF.

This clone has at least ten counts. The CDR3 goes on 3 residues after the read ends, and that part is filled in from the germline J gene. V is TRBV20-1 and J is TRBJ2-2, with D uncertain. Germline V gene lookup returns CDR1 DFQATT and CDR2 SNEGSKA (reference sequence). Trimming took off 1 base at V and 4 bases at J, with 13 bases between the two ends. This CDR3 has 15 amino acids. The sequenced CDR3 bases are TGCAGTGCTAGAGTGGCTCTTGGGCCCACCGGGGAG. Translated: CSARVALGPTGE. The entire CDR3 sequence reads CSARVALGPTGELFF.

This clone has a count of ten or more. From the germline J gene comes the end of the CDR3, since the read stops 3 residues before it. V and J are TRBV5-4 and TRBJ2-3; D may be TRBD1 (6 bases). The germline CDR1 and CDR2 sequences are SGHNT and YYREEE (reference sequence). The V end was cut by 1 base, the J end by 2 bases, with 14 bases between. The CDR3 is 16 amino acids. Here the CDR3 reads CASSLFLQGTTDTQYF. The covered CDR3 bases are TGTGCCAGCAGCTTGTTCTTACAGGGCACCACAGATACG.

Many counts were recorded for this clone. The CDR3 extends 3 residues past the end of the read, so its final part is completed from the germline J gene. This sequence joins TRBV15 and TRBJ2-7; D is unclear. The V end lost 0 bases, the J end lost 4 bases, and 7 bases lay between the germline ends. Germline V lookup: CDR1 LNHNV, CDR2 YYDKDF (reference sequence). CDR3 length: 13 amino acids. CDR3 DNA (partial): TGTGCCACCAGCAGAGATCACGGTTACGAG. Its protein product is CATSRDHGYE. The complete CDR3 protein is CATSRDHGYEQYF.

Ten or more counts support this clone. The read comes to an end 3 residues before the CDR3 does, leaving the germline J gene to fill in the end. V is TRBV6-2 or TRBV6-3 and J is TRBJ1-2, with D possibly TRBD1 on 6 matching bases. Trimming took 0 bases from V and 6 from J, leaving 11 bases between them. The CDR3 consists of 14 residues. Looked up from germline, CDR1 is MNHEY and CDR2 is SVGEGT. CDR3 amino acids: CASSYSQGWDGYTF. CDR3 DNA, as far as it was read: TGTGCCAGCAGTTACTCACAGGGATGGGATGGC.

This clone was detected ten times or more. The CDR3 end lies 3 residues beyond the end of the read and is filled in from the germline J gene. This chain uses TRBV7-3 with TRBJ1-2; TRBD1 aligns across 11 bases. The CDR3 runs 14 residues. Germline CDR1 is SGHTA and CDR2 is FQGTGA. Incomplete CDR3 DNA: TGTGCCAGCAGCCGAGGACAGGGGGCGACAGGC. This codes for CASSRGQGATG. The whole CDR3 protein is CASSRGQGATGYTF. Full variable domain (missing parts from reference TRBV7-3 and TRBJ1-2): GAGVSQTPSNKVTEKGKYVELRCDPISGHTALYWYRQSLGQGPEFLIYFQGTGAADDSGLPNDRFFAVRPEGSVSTLKIQRTERGDSAVYLCASSRGQGATGYTFGSGTRLTVV.

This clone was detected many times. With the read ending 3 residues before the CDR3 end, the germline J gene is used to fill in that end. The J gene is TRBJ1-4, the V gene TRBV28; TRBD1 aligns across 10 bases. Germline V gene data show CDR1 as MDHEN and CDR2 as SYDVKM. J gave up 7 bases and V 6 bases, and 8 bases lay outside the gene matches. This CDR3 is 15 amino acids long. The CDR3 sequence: CASSEIGQGGEKLFF. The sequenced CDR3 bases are TGTGCCAGCAGCGAAATTGGACAGGGGGGTGAAAAA.

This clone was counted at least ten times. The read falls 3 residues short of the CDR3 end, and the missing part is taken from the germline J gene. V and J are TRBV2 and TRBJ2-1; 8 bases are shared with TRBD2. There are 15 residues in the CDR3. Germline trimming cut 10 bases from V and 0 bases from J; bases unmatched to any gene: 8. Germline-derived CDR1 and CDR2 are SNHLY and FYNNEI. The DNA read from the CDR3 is TGTGCCATCTCGAGCGGGAGAGGCTCCTACAATGAG. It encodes CAISSGRGSYNE. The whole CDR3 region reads CAISSGRGSYNEQFF. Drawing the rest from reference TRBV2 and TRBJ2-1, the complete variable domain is EPEVTQTPSHQVTQMGQEVILRCVPISNHLYFYWYRQILGQKVEFLVSFYNNEISEKSEIFDDQFSVERPDGSNFTLKIRSTKLEDSAMYFCAISSGRGSYNEQFFGPGTRLTVL.

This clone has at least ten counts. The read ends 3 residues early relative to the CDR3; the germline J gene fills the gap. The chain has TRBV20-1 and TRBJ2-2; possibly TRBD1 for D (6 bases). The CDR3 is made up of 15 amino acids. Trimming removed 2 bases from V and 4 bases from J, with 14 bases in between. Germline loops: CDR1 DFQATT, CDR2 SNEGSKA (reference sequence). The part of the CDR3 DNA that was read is TGCAGTGCTAGACCACCAGGGGATACCACCGGGGAG. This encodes CSARPPGDTTGE. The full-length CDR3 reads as CSARPPGDTTGELFF.

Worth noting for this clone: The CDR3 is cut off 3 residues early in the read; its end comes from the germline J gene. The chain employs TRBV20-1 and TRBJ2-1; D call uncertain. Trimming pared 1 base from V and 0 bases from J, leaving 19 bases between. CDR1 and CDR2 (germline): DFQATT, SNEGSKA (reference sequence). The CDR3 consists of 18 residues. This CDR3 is CSARVIADEWSSYNEQFF. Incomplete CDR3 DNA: TGCAGTGCTAGAGTAATAGCCGATGAATGGAGCTCCTACAATGAG.

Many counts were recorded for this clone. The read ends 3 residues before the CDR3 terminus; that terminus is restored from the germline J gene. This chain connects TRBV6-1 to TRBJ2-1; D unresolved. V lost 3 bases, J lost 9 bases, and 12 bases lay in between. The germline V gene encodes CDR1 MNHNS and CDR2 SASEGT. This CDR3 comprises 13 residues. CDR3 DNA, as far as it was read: TGTGCCAGCAGTGAGGCGGCTCGCGGTGAG. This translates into CASSEAARGE. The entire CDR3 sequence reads CASSEAARGEQFF.

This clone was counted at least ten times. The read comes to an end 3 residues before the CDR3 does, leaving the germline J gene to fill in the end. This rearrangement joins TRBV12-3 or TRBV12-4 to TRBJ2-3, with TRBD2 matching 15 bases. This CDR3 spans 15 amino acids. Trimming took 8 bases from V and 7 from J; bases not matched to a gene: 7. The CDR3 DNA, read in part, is TGTGCCAGCCGTAAGGGACTAGCGGGAGGAAATACG. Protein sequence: CASRKGLAGGNT. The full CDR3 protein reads CASRKGLAGGNTQYF.

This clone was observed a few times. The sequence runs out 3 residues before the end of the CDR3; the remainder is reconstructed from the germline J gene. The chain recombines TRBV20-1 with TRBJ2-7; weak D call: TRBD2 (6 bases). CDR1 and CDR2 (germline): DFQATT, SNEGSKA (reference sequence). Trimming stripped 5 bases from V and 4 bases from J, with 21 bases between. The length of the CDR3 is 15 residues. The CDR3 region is CSASPSAGMGYEQYF. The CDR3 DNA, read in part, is TGCAGTGCTTCCCCCTCCGCGGGGATGGGGTACGAG.

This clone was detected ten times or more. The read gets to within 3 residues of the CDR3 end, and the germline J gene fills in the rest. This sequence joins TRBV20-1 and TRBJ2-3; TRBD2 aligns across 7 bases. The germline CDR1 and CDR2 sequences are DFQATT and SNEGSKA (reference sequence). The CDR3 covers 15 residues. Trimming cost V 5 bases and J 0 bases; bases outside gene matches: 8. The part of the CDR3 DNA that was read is TGCAGTGCTGATCCTAGCGGAACTAGCACAGATACG. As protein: CSADPSGTSTDT. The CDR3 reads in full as CSADPSGTSTDTQYF.